This T cell receptor (beta chain) comes out of a study of regulatory T cells in long-lasting Graves disease. Notes on the study in general: Accuracy might have suffered from few samples. Relative to new patients (966), persistent patients exhibited greater sharing of public clonotypes (2,741).

Germline V gives CDR1 SNHLY, CDR2 FYNNEI. The CDR3 runs 16 residues. J was trimmed by 5 bases and V by 2 bases; bases with no gene match: 10. Arm-PCR of CDR3 regions and iRepertoire HTBI primers were the basis on which TCR beta libraries were built. TCRdb reanalysed the multiplex PCR reads using MiXCR and keeps one entry per CDR3 protein. The sample consists of about 470,000 distinct CDR3 sequences, 14% to 15% of them appearing once. At least ten counts were recorded for this clonotype. Its target is not known. The time point here: newly diagnosed GD, antithyroid drugs for less than 3 months. RNA isolated from PBMCs was used to make the TCR library. These sequences were also reported in another study, on T cells in Graves' hyperthyroidism and ophthalmopathy.

This receptor was obtained from a woman between 25 and 40 years old with Graves disease. The specimen comprised peripheral blood mononuclear cells (PBMCs), sampled at new diagnosis, from a patient treated with antithyroid drugs. The chain employs TRBV2 and TRBJ2-3; 7 bases fit TRBD1. CDR3 bases: TGTGCCAGCAGTGAATTCAGACAGGGCCCCATAGATACGCAGTATTTT. Protein product: CASSEFRQGPIDTQYF.